These 17 T cell receptor beta chains were all obtained from the same sample, sequenced in a study of glioma-infiltrating T cells. TCR alpha and beta CDR3 regions were amplified from RNA using iRepertoire nested multiplex PCR. TCRdb re-called the multiplex PCR reads with MiXCR, one entry per CDR3 protein. Of approximately 190,000 distinct CDR3 sequences listed, more than 25% were seen once; the top ten hold 20% to 25%. The specimen was glioma tissue, nonneoplastic brain tissue, or PBMCs (not recorded which). These receptors all come from a human donor with low-grade glioma or glioblastoma, undergoing nonglioma brain surgery, or in good health (not recorded which).

The sample holds a few counts of this clonotype. The chain combines TRBV4-1 with TRBJ2-7; the match to TRBD2 covers 8 bases. Germline lookup yields CDR1 MGHRA and CDR2 YSYEKL. CDR3 length equals 15 residues. Trimming removed 0 bases from V and 3 bases from J; junction bases left unmatched: 4. Written as DNA, the CDR3 is TGCGCCAGCAGCCAAGATGGGACTAGGGACTACGAGCAGTACTTC. Translation: CASSQDGTRDYEQYF.

This clonotype was seen repeatedly, ten times or more. The rearrangement joins TRBV20-1 to TRBJ1-5, with a weak D call TRBD1 (5 bases). Germline values: CDR1 DFQATT, CDR2 SNEGSKA (reference sequence). CDR3 size: 12 residues. Trimming removed 4 bases at V and 4 bases at J, with 8 bases between. The CDR3 loop is CSAKRQNQPQHF. The CDR3 DNA reads as TGCAGTGCTAAAAGACAGAATCAGCCCCAGCATTTT.

The sample holds many counts of this clonotype. This rearrangement joins TRBV6-5 to TRBJ2-1; the D is unclear. Germline V gives CDR1 MNHEY, CDR2 SVGAGI. The V end was cut by 2 bases, the J end by 10 bases, with 9 bases between. The CDR3 loop spans 12 amino acids. The chain's CDR3 is CASSYIGAEQFF. The CDR3 DNA is TGTGCCAGCAGTTACATTGGCGCGGAGCAGTTCTTC.

This clonotype was seen ten or more times. V gene TRBV3-1 combines with J gene TRBJ1-5; D is perhaps TRBD1 (5 bases). The germline CDR1 and CDR2 sequences are LGHDT and YNNKEL (reference sequence). CDR3 size: 14 residues. V was clipped by 4 bases and J by 10 bases, with 17 bases between them. The CDR3 spells CASSPDSGDRPQHF. The CDR3 DNA reads as TGTGCCAGCAGCCCTGACAGTGGAGATCGTCCCCAGCATTTT.

Regarding this clonotype: The germline gene is not matched at one end of the junction; a read error may be the cause. The chain combines TRBV19 with TRBJ2-1; 8 nucleotides line up with TRBD2. CDR3 length equals 18 residues. Germline-derived CDR1 and CDR2 are LNHDA and SQIVND (reference sequence). The CDR3 DNA reads as TGCGCCAGTAGTATCGAGGGACTAGGGGAATACGGTTACAATGAGCAGCTCTTC. Protein: CASSIEGLGEYGYNEQLF.

In its sample, this clonotype was seen many times. The chain has TRBV7-2 and TRBJ2-7; 8 nucleotides line up with TRBD2. Trimming took 4 bases from V and 4 from J; bases not matched to a gene: 15. The germline CDR1 and CDR2 sequences are SGHTA and FQGNSA. The CDR3 runs 17 residues. This CDR3 reads CASSSLGAGEGVYEQYF. The DNA of the CDR3 is TGTGCCAGCAGCTCCCTAGGAGCGGGAGAAGGGGTGTACGAGCAGTACTTC. Based on the CDR3 plus reference TRBV7-2 and TRBJ2-7, the full variable domain is GAGVSQSPSNKVTEKGKDVELRCDPISGHTALYWYRQSLGQGLEFLIYFQGNSAPDKSGLPSDRFSAERTGGSVSTLTIQRTQQEDSAVYLCASSSLGAGEGVYEQYFGPGTRLTVT.

This clonotype has ten or more counts. This chain links TRBV27 with TRBJ2-7; a weak D match, TRBD2 (5 bases). V lost 5 bases and J lost 7, with 18 bases in between. This CDR3 is 14 amino acids long. From germline, CDR1 is MNHEY and CDR2 SMNVEV (reference sequence). This chain's CDR3 is CASSLISGRFEQYF. In DNA, the CDR3 is TGTGCCAGCAGTCTTATTTCGGGGAGATTTGAGCAGTACTTC.

This clonotype was seen ten or more times. J is TRBJ1-5 and V is TRBV27; no reliable D call. Deletions cut 8 bases from V and 1 base from J, with 9 bases between. The germline gives CDR1 MNHEY, CDR2 SMNVEV (reference sequence). The CDR3 extends over 13 amino acids. As DNA, the CDR3 is TGTGCCAGCGGCTTGCAAAGCAATCAGCCCCAGCATTTT. Translating it yields CASGLQSNQPQHF.

This clonotype was counted at least ten times. The chain is built from TRBV6-1 and TRBJ2-7; D ambiguous. The germline V and J ends were trimmed by 8 bases and 2 bases, with 13 bases remaining between them. This CDR3 region has 13 residues. The germline CDR1 and CDR2 sequences are MNHNS and SASEGT. The DNA for the CDR3 is TGTGCCAGCCTATCTCCTATAACCTACGAGCAGTACTTC. The encoded protein is CASLSPITYEQYF.

The genes are TRBV6-2 or TRBV6-3 and TRBJ1-5; D unclear. V lost 8 bases to trimming and J lost 3 bases, with 11 bases between them. The CDR3 consists of 13 residues. From germline, CDR1 is MNHEY and CDR2 SVGEGT. The CDR3 loop is CASYGSLNQPQHF. In DNA, the CDR3 is TGTGCCAGCTACGGGTCCCTCAATCAGCCCCAGCATTTT.

This clonotype has a count of ten or more. The chain combines TRBV7-2 with TRBJ2-5; TRBD2 might be the D (6 bases). V was cut by 4 bases and J by 2 bases, with 11 bases left in between. CDR3 length: 14 residues. Germline V gene lookup returns CDR1 SGHTA and CDR2 FQGNSA. This CDR3 reads CASSSSGLQETQYF. The CDR3 bases are TGTGCCAGCAGCTCAAGCGGGTTACAAGAGACCCAGTACTTC. Full variable domain (remainder filled in from reference TRBV7-2 and TRBJ2-5): GAGVSQSPSNKVTEKGKDVELRCDPISGHTALYWYRQSLGQGLEFLIYFQGNSAPDKSGLPSDRFSAERTGGSVSTLTIQRTQQEDSAVYLCASSSSGLQETQYFGPGTRLLVL.

Ten or more counts support this clonotype. V usage is TRBV3-1 and J usage is TRBJ2-7; D uncertain. V was cut by 4 bases and J by 0 bases, with 13 bases left in between. The length of the CDR3 is 15 residues. CDR1 is LGHDT and CDR2 is YNNKEL in the germline V gene (reference sequence). The CDR3 bases are TGTGCCAGCAGCCTACAGATAGCTGACTCCTACGAGCAGTACTTC. Translated, it gives CASSLQIADSYEQYF.

Details on this clonotype: Being one base from a much bigger clone, this may be a read error. The chain carries TRBV7-9 and TRBJ2-1; D ambiguous. CDR1 is SEHNR and CDR2 is FQNEAQ in the germline V gene (reference sequence). Trimming took 4 bases from V and 4 from J, leaving 8 bases between them. The CDR3 has 13 amino acids. CDR3 region: CASSSTKYNEQFF. In DNA form, the CDR3 reads TGTGCCAGCAGCTCGACGAAGTACAATGAGCAGTTCTTC.

V usage is TRBV7-8 and J usage is TRBJ1-4; 8 nucleotides align to TRBD1. Germline V CDR1 and CDR2: SGHVS, FQNEAQ. The CDR3 is made up of 21 amino acids. Trimming at V came to 1 base and at J to 0 bases, leaving 16 bases not matched to a gene. CDR3 loop: CASSLVRPGQENWATNEKLFF. For the CDR3, the DNA is TGTGCCAGCAGCTTAGTCCGACCGGGACAGGAGAATTGGGCAACTAATGAAAAACTGTTTTTT. The whole variable domain, filled in from reference TRBV7-8 and TRBJ1-4, reads GAGVSQSPRYKVAKRGQDVALRCDPISGHVSLFWYQQALGQGPEFLTYFQNEAQLDKSGLPSDRFFAERPEGSVSTLKIQRTQQEDSAVYLCASSLVRPGQENWATNEKLFFGSGTQLSVL.

Turning to this clonotype: A much larger clonotype is one base distant, so this may be a read error. The chain is built from TRBV4-3 and TRBJ2-7; 7 nucleotides agree with TRBD2. CDR1 LGHNA and CDR2 YSLEER come from the germline V gene. The CDR3 consists of 16 residues. With 0 bases clipped from V and 2 bases from J, the junction kept 7 bases outside the gene matches. CDR3: CASSQDLRTSAYEQYF. The CDR3 coding sequence is TGCGCCAGCAGCCAAGATTTGAGAACTAGCGCCTACGAGCAGTACTTC.

There are many counts of this clonotype. V and J are TRBV29-1 and TRBJ2-1; 10 bases match TRBD2. V lost 3 bases to trimming and J lost 7 bases; unmatched junction nucleotides: 6. CDR3 length: 14 residues. Germline values: CDR1 SQVTM, CDR2 ANQGSEA. The CDR3 nucleotides are TGCAGCGTTGAGCCTAGCGGGAGTGGTAATGAGCAGTTCTTC. Its translation is CSVEPSGSGNEQFF.

This clonotype was counted ten times or more. The chain is built from TRBV6-2 or TRBV6-3 and TRBJ1-5; D not certain. Germline CDR1 reads MNHEY; CDR2 reads SVGEGT. Deletions cut 0 bases from V and 8 bases from J, with 11 bases between. This CDR3 contains 14 residues. The CDR3 coding sequence is TGTGCCAGCAGTTACTCCCCACCCGTTGAGCCCCAGCATTTT. As protein: CASSYSPPVEPQHF.